A single T cell receptor beta chain is shown here with its context. Germline V gene lookup returns CDR1 MNHNS and CDR2 SASEGT. This CDR3 has 15 amino acids. V was shortened by 6 bases and J by 0 bases, with 12 bases between the two germline ends. TCRdb re-called the RT-PCR reads with MiXCR, one entry per CDR3 protein. The profile shows 650,000 to 800,000 distinct CDR3 sequences, about 14% of them singletons. Sequenced material: memory CD4+ T cells from blood. The origin of this receptor is a female donor in good health, serving as a healthy control. V usage is TRBV6-1 and J usage is TRBJ2-1; no reliable D call. The CDR3 DNA is TGTGCCAGCAGGAAAGAACAGAGCTCCTACAATGAGCAGTTCTTC. It is translated as CASRKEQSSYNEQFF.